Below, 25 T cell receptor beta chains from the same sample are listed, as sequenced in a study of CD4+ T cells in melanoma. Sequenced by immunoSEQ multiplex PCR; TCRdb stores in-frame clones only, minus some. The repertoire holds around 7,000 clones, with about 52% as singletons. Sequencing was carried out using cells from a culture (not recorded whether cultured in vitro). The receptor set was obtained from a human donor with melanoma.

The chain recombines TRBV5-1 with TRBJ1-1; D possibly corresponds to TRBD1 (5 bases). The CDR3 consists of 14 residues. With 0 bases removed from V and 10 bases from J, the gap between germline ends came to 16 bases. CDR1 and CDR2 from the germline V gene are SGHRS and YFSETQ. The CDR3 reads CASSLDGADMGAFF. CDR3 sequence (DNA): TGCGCCAGCAGCTTGGACGGTGCGGACATGGGAGCTTTCTTT.

The chain joins TRBV9 to TRBJ1-1, with 8 bases identical to TRBD1. The CDR3 is 14 amino acids. J lost 6 bases, V lost 2 bases, and 6 bases had no gene match. CDR1 SGDLS and CDR2 YYNGEE come from the germline V gene. As DNA, the CDR3 is TGTGCCAGCAGCGTTGGACAGGGTTTCCCTGAAGCTTTCTTT. Translation gives CASSVGQGFPEAFF.

The genes are TRBV5-1 and TRBJ2-7, with D possibly TRBD2 on 6 matching bases. Germline V gene sequence: CDR1 SGHRS, CDR2 YFSETQ. V was cut by 3 bases and J by 2 bases, with 24 bases left in between. This CDR3 comprises 18 residues. CDR3 protein: CASSSHLKKGLLTYEQYF. In DNA form, the CDR3 reads TGCGCCAGCAGCTCGCATTTGAAAAAGGGACTGCTGACCTACGAGCAGTACTTC. The whole variable domain, remainder taken from reference TRBV5-1 and TRBJ2-7, is KAGVTQTPRYLIKTRGQQVTLSCSPISGHRSVSWYQQTPGQGLQFLFEYFSETQRNKGNFPGRFSGRQFSNSRSEMNVSTLELGDSALYLCASSSHLKKGLLTYEQYFGPGTRLTVT.

The J gene is TRBJ1-6, the V gene TRBV5-1; D call uncertain. V dropped 2 bases and J dropped 8 bases, with 8 bases sitting between them. CDR1 is SGHRS, CDR2 YFSETQ, per germline. CDR3 length: 13 residues. The CDR3 loop is CASSFTLDSPLHF. CDR3 bases: TGCGCCAGCAGCTTCACATTGGATTCACCCCTCCACTTT.

J is TRBJ1-1 and V is TRBV7-8, with D hard to call. Germline V gene lookup returns CDR1 SGHVS and CDR2 FQNEAQ. Trimming took 6 bases from V and 0 from J, leaving 2 bases between them. This CDR3 has 11 residues. DNA of the CDR3: TGTGCCAGCAGAATGAACACTGAAGCTTTCTTT. It translates to CASRMNTEAFF.

This clone has just a few counts. The chain joins TRBV7-3 to TRBJ2-6; no firm D call. V lost 7 bases and J 0 bases, leaving 10 bases between the germline ends. The germline V gene has CDR1 SGHTA and CDR2 FQGTGA. The CDR3 has 15 residues. The CDR3 DNA sequence: TGTGCCAGCACCTTGGGTACCTCTGGGGCCAACGTCCTGACTTTC. Its translation is CASTLGTSGANVLTF.

CDR3 protein: CASSPQGQSYEQYF. CDR3 coding DNA: TGTGCCAGCAGCCCACAGGGACAATCCTACGAGCAGTACTTC. The chain joins TRBV9 to TRBJ2-7; TRBD1 is a possible D gene (6 bases). Trimming stripped 4 bases from V and 1 base from J, with 12 bases between. Germline values: CDR1 SGDLS, CDR2 YYNGEE. The CDR3 consists of 14 residues.

This clone was seen a handful of times. The chain links TRBV5-4 to TRBJ2-3; 7 bases fit TRBD2. The CDR3 covers 13 residues. V was clipped by 6 bases and J by 5 bases; unmatched bases: 6. Germline lookup yields CDR1 SGHNT and CDR2 YYREEE (reference sequence). CDR3 loop: CASNGRGGDTQYF. CDR3 sequence (DNA): TGTGCCAGCAATGGGAGGGGCGGAGATACGCAGTATTTT.

The chain uses TRBV5-1 and TRBJ1-4; TRBD1 is a possible D gene (5 bases). The germline V gene has CDR1 SGHRS and CDR2 YFSETQ. The V end was cut by 4 bases, the J end by 6 bases, with 16 bases between. The CDR3 has 15 amino acids. The CDR3 reads CASSVGGILYEKLFF. In nucleotides, the CDR3 is TGCGCCAGCAGCGTGGGGGGTATTCTTTATGAAAAACTGTTTTTT.

The CDR3 region is CASSYSMRARSPLHF. The CDR3, as DNA: TGTGCCAGCAGTTACTCGATGAGGGCTCGGTCACCCCTCCACTTT. The chain has TRBV6-5 and TRBJ1-6; D gene unclear. Deletions cut 0 bases from V and 10 bases from J, with 13 bases between. Germline V gene data show CDR1 as MNHEY and CDR2 as SVGAGI. This CDR3 comprises 15 residues.

This chain connects TRBV6-1 to TRBJ1-5; D might be TRBD1 (6 bases). Between the trimmed V and J ends, which lost 6 bases and 6 bases, there was a span of 15 bases. This CDR3 has 14 amino acids. Germline CDR1 is MNHNS and CDR2 is SASEGT. This CDR3 reads CASSALGAGQPQHF. The DNA for the CDR3 is TGTGCCAGCAGCGCATTGGGGGCAGGTCAGCCCCAGCATTTT.

The CDR3 region is CASSLDATGYTF. CDR3 sequence (DNA): TGCGCCAGCAGCCTCGACGCTACTGGCTACACCTTC. The V call is TRBV5-1, the J call TRBJ1-2; D remains ambiguous. Germline V gene lookup returns CDR1 SGHRS and CDR2 YFSETQ. V lost 4 bases, J lost 7 bases, and 11 bases lay in between. This CDR3 has 12 amino acids.

Only a few counts were recorded for this clone. The chain couples TRBV5-1 to TRBJ1-4; a weak D match, TRBD1 (5 bases). V lost 3 bases, J lost 0 bases, and 9 bases lay in between. The CDR3 consists of 15 residues. Germline V gene sequence: CDR1 SGHRS, CDR2 YFSETQ. CDR3 sequence reads: CASSSGHATNEKLFF. The DNA of the CDR3 is TGCGCCAGCAGCTCGGGGCATGCAACTAATGAAAAACTGTTTTTT.

The rearrangement links TRBV2 to TRBJ1-5, with 10 nucleotides matching TRBD1. In germline, CDR1 is SNHLY, CDR2 FYNNEI. J lost 0 bases, V lost 4 bases, and 6 bases had no gene match. This CDR3 has 17 residues. As DNA, the CDR3 is TGTGCCAGCAGTGCGGACAGGGGGATCTTTAGCAATCAGCCCCAGCATTTT. Its translation: CASSADRGIFSNQPQHF.

The V gene is TRBV6-1, the J gene TRBJ2-5, with D possibly TRBD2 on 5 matching bases. Trimming left V 2 bases short and J 6 bases short, with 10 bases between. Germline CDR1 MNHNS, CDR2 SASEGT. The CDR3 consists of 13 residues. CDR3 amino acids: CASSETSRQTQYF. The CDR3 DNA follows: TGTGCCAGCAGTGAAACTAGTCGTCAGACCCAGTACTTC.

V and J are TRBV4-1 and TRBJ1-2; no firm D call. The CDR3 spans 14 residues. Trimming took off 4 bases at V and 0 bases at J, with 9 bases between the two ends. Germline-derived CDR1 and CDR2 are MGHRA and YSYEKL. The CDR3 loop is CASSPVGTNYGYTF. The CDR3, as DNA: TGCGCCAGCAGCCCGGTGGGAACTAACTATGGCTACACCTTC.

V and J are TRBV6-5 and TRBJ2-5, with a possible D match to TRBD2 (5 bases). V was trimmed by 0 bases and J by 4 bases, leaving 9 bases between them. Germline assignment: CDR1 MNHEY and CDR2 SVGAGI. There are 14 residues in the CDR3. The CDR3 region is CASSYSGVRETQYF. The CDR3 DNA follows: TGTGCCAGCAGTTACTCCGGGGTAAGAGAGACCCAGTACTTC.

The chain employs TRBV6-5 and TRBJ2-7, with 9 bases lining up with TRBD1. Germline V lookup: CDR1 MNHEY, CDR2 SVGAGI. Trimming at V came to 5 bases and at J to 7 bases, leaving 6 bases not matched to a gene. This CDR3 region has 13 residues. The CDR3 sequence: CASSGTGSGEQYF. CDR3 in DNA: TGTGCCAGCAGTGGGACAGGGTCGGGGGAGCAGTACTTC.

V and J are TRBV19 and TRBJ1-6, with D unresolved. The V and J ends lost 6 bases and 7 bases respectively, with 10 bases between them. Germline CDR1 is LNHDA and CDR2 is SQIVND (reference sequence). The CDR3 runs to 13 residues. The CDR3 is CASSPRSNSPLHF. The CDR3 nucleotides read TGTGCCAGTAGCCCCCGTTCCAATTCACCCCTCCACTTT.

The chain uses TRBV5-1 and TRBJ2-1, with unresolved D. The CDR3 is 19 residues long. With 2 bases removed from V and 0 bases from J, the gap between germline ends came to 21 bases. Germline CDR1 SGHRS, CDR2 YFSETQ. The CDR3 DNA reads TGCGCCAGCAGCTTCCGTTCGGGCGGATCTTTCACCTCCTACAATGAGCAGTTCTTC. Its translation: CASSFRSGGSFTSYNEQFF.

This chain joins TRBV9 and TRBJ2-7, with 7 bases lining up with TRBD1. CDR1 and CDR2 from the germline V gene are SGDLS and YYNGEE. The V and J ends lost 3 bases and 12 bases, in that order; junction bases with no gene match: 9. CDR3 length equals 12 residues. CDR3 amino acids: CASSAYRGGWYF. Here the CDR3 DNA reads TGTGCCAGCAGCGCCTACAGGGGCGGGTGGTACTTC. The full variable domain, rest sourced from reference TRBV9 and TRBJ2-7, is DSGVTQTPKHLITATGQRVTLRCSPRSGDLSVYWYQQSLDQGLQFLIQYYNGEERAKGNILERFSAQQFPDLHSELNLSSLELGDSALYFCASSAYRGGWYFGPGTRLTVT.

CDR3 sequence: CASSEDNRGGELFF. CDR3 coding DNA: TGTGCCAGCAGTGAAGACAACAGGGGCGGGGAGCTGTTTTTT. The gene calls are TRBV6-1 and TRBJ2-2, with TRBD1 identical over 7 bases. Germline lookup yields CDR1 MNHNS and CDR2 SASEGT. The CDR3 extends over 14 amino acids. The V gene end was trimmed by 1 base and the J gene end by 7 bases; junction bases not matched to a gene: 3.

The rearrangement links TRBV9 to TRBJ2-3, with D tentatively TRBD1 or TRBD2 (5 bases each). The germline CDR1 and CDR2 sequences are SGDLS and YYNGEE. The CDR3 spans 13 residues. Trimming removed 4 bases from V and 5 bases from J, with 11 bases in between. The CDR3 DNA sequence: TGTGCCAGCAGCTATCGGGGCAGAGATACGCAGTATTTT. Translated, it gives CASSYRGRDTQYF.

The genes are TRBV30 and TRBJ1-4, with 12 bases that match TRBD1. The CDR3 sequence is 13 residues long. Germline values: CDR1 GTSNPN, CDR2 SVGIG (reference sequence). The V segment lost 3 bases and the J segment 8 bases; nucleotides outside the gene matches: 1. The DNA of the CDR3 is TGTGCCTGGAGAGGGACAGGGGGCGAAAAACTGTTTTTT. Its translation is CAWRGTGGEKLFF.

The V and J genes are TRBV7-9 and TRBJ2-7; D not resolved. CDR3 length equals 16 residues. The germline gives CDR1 SEHNR, CDR2 FQNEAQ (reference sequence). V shed 1 base and J shed 1 base, with 14 bases lying between them. The CDR3 is CASSLGSRTGSYEQYF. In DNA form, the CDR3 reads TGTGCCAGCAGCTTAGGTTCCCGAACGGGTTCCTACGAGCAGTACTTC.